A single sample is the source of the 17 T cell receptor beta chains below, sequenced in a study of cytomegalovirus exposure and HLA in healthy donors. The PCR used 60 Vbeta and 13 Jbeta primers. Measured with immunoSEQ multiplex PCR; TCRdb has only the in-frame clones, and not every one. The data hold 200,000 to 250,000 clones, with 75% to 85% observed a single time. The sample taken for sequencing was PBMCs. The receptors come from a woman aged 60-70 years in good health and CMV-seropositive.

The V call is TRBV5-1, the J call TRBJ2-1; 8 bases are shared with TRBD2. With V trimmed by 6 bases and J by 0 bases, 5 bases remained unmatched. Germline CDR1 SGHRS, CDR2 YFSETQ. The CDR3 runs to 15 residues. The CDR3 region has the DNA TGCGCCAGCAAAAGCGGGGGACGCTCCTACAATGAGCAGTTCTTC. It encodes CASKSGGRSYNEQFF.

This clone was observed once. V and J are TRBV5-1 and TRBJ2-7; maybe TRBD1 (5 bases). From germline, CDR1 is SGHRS and CDR2 YFSETQ. Trimming stripped 4 bases from V and 4 bases from J, with 12 bases between. The CDR3 loop spans 13 amino acids. The CDR3 loop is CASSPTAGYEQYF. The CDR3 bases are TGCGCCAGCAGCCCTACTGCAGGGTACGAGCAGTACTTC.

The J gene is TRBJ1-6, the V gene TRBV7-2; D is uncertain. This CDR3 comprises 13 residues. Trimming left V 1 base short and J 8 bases short, with 6 bases between. Germline V lookup: CDR1 SGHTA, CDR2 FQGNSA. The CDR3 nucleotides are TGTGCCAGCAGCTTAGGGCAAGATTCACCCCTCCACTTT. Translated, it gives CASSLGQDSPLHF.

V usage is TRBV18 and J usage is TRBJ1-1, with D uncertain. The CDR3 runs 17 residues. The germline V and J ends were trimmed by 3 bases and 11 bases, with 28 bases remaining between them. The germline gives CDR1 KGHSH, CDR2 LQKENI. This CDR3 is CASSPTEEHAGGREAFF. CDR3 nucleotides: TGTGCCAGCTCACCGACGGAGGAACATGCAGGAGGCCGGGAGGCTTTCTTT.

This clone appeared a few times. This rearrangement joins TRBV7-2 to TRBJ1-1; weak D call: TRBD1 (6 bases). This CDR3 region has 14 residues. Deletions cut 5 bases from V and 6 bases from J, with 16 bases between. Per the germline V gene, CDR1 is SGHTA and CDR2 is FQGNSA. The CDR3 sequence is CASSRVLGAAEAFF. The CDR3 DNA sequence: TGTGCCAGCAGCAGAGTACTGGGGGCCGCTGAAGCTTTCTTT.

The chain has TRBV7-2 and TRBJ2-3; 8 nucleotides align to TRBD2. V shed 5 bases and J 0 bases; nucleotides not matched to a gene: 7. The CDR3 covers 16 residues. CDR1 and CDR2 from the germline V gene are SGHTA and FQGNSA. This CDR3 is CASSPRTSISTDTQYF. The DNA of the CDR3 is TGTGCCAGCAGCCCTAGGACTAGCATCAGCACAGATACGCAGTATTTT.

In nucleotides, the CDR3 is TGTGCCAGTAGTACCTACCGGACAGGCTCCTACAATGAGCAGTTCTTC. This gives the protein CASSTYRTGSYNEQFF. This chain links TRBV19 with TRBJ2-1; 7 positions match TRBD1. This CDR3 contains 16 residues. V lost 4 bases, J lost 0 bases, and 6 bases stayed unmatched. Germline loops: CDR1 LNHDA, CDR2 SQIVND (reference sequence).

The rearrangement links TRBV23-1 to TRBJ2-1; unclear D gene. TRBV23-1 is sorted into the ORF group, with uncertain function. The CDR3 loop spans 10 amino acids. Trimming took off 5 bases at V and 8 bases at J, with 4 bases between the two ends. Here the CDR3 reads CASSSDEQFF. In DNA, the CDR3 is TGCGCCAGCAGTAGCGATGAGCAGTTCTTC.

V gene TRBV5-6 combines with J gene TRBJ1-2, with 7 bases fitting TRBD1. The trim removed 4 bases at V and 3 bases at J, leaving 15 bases unmatched. CDR1 SGHDT and CDR2 YYEEEE come from the germline V gene. The CDR3 has 17 amino acids. DNA for the CDR3: TGTGCCAGCAGCGCCACAGGGGTGGGTCGTCGGCACTATGGCTACACCTTC. Translated: CASSATGVGRRHYGYTF. Full variable domain (missing parts from reference TRBV5-6 and TRBJ1-2): DAGVTQSPTHLIKTRGQQVTLRCSPKSGHDTVSWYQQALGQGPQFIFQYYEEEERQRGNFPDRFSGHQFPNYSSELNVNALLLGDSALYLCASSATGVGRRHYGYTFGSGTRLTVV.

The chain is built from TRBV5-1 and TRBJ1-5; D unclear. Germline V gene sequence: CDR1 SGHRS, CDR2 YFSETQ. The V end lost 4 bases, the J end lost 1 base, and 12 bases lay between the germline ends. The CDR3 contains 15 residues. CDR3 nucleotides: TGCGCCAGCAGCCCGGGAATGGCGAGCAATCAGCCCCAGCATTTT. Amino acids: CASSPGMASNQPQHF.

The chain employs TRBV10-2 and TRBJ2-1; 11 bases map to TRBD1. CDR1 WSHSY and CDR2 SAAADI come from the germline V gene. Trimming at V came to 6 bases and at J to 8 bases, leaving 12 bases not matched to a gene. The CDR3 consists of 16 residues. In nucleotides, the CDR3 is TGCGCCAGCAGCGAACTTGGGGACAGGGGGAACCATGAGCAGTTCTTC. Protein sequence: CASSELGDRGNHEQFF.

The rearrangement links TRBV9 to TRBJ2-7; TRBD2 aligns across 7 bases. Germline V gene sequence: CDR1 SGDLS, CDR2 YYNGEE. The CDR3 has 15 amino acids. Trimming took 3 bases from V and 6 from J; bases not matched to a gene: 12. CDR3 residues: CASSESGASLGEQYF. CDR3 nucleotides: TGTGCCAGCAGCGAAAGCGGGGCGTCCTTAGGCGAGCAGTACTTC.

The J gene is TRBJ1-4, the V gene TRBV6-6; 12 bases are shared with TRBD1. The length of the CDR3 is 16 residues. Germline values: CDR1 MNHNY, CDR2 SVGAGI (reference sequence). J lost 4 bases, V lost 10 bases, and 10 bases had no gene match. CDR3 loop: CATRRGQGAYNEKLFF. As DNA, the CDR3 is TGTGCCACCCGGCGGGGACAGGGGGCCTATAATGAAAAACTGTTTTTT.

This clone was detected only once. The genes are TRBV30 and TRBJ1-2; D is possibly TRBD1 (5 bases). CDR3 length equals 15 residues. From germline, CDR1 is GTSNPN and CDR2 SVGIG (reference sequence). The germline V and J ends were trimmed by 0 bases and 4 bases, with 15 bases remaining between them. CDR3 sequence (DNA): TGTGCCTGGAGTGTAAACGCCGGGGGTTCCTATGGCTACACCTTC. This gives the protein CAWSVNAGGSYGYTF.

The chain has TRBV5-1 and TRBJ2-1; 10 bases fit TRBD2. CDR1 SGHRS and CDR2 YFSETQ come from the germline V gene. V gave up 4 bases and J gave up 5 bases; unmatched junction bases: 9. The CDR3 extends over 16 amino acids. The CDR3 sequence is CASSTVAGGTNNEQFF. The DNA of the CDR3 is TGCGCCAGCAGCACTGTAGCGGGAGGCACCAACAATGAGCAGTTCTTC.

This chain joins TRBV19 and TRBJ2-7; 11 nucleotides align to TRBD2. CDR1 is LNHDA, CDR2 SQIVND, per germline (reference sequence). CDR3 size: 14 residues. V gave up 3 bases and J gave up 3 bases; unmatched junction bases: 1. This chain's CDR3 is CASSIGTSGYEQYF. CDR3 nucleotide sequence: TGTGCCAGTAGTATTGGGACTAGCGGCTACGAGCAGTACTTC.

The chain links TRBV5-1 to TRBJ2-7; 7 nucleotides match TRBD2. The V segment lost 0 bases and the J segment 2 bases; nucleotides outside the gene matches: 5. Per the germline V gene, CDR1 is SGHRS and CDR2 is YFSETQ. This CDR3 contains 15 residues. DNA of the CDR3: TGCGCCAGCAGCTTGGATCCCGGGAGGCCCTACGAGCAGTACTTC. It codes for CASSLDPGRPYEQYF.